This TCR beta chain was recovered during a study of T cell responses to AZD1222 COVID-19 vaccine. TCRdb's copy holds only in-frame clones and misses some; the assay was immunoSEQ multiplex PCR. The repertoire includes about 100,000 clones, around 90% of them detected once, and roughly a sixth sits in the top ten. Sequenced here: peripheral blood, sampled on day 0 of AZD1222 vaccination. The TCR was taken from an adult in good health.

Here the CDR3 reads CASSPRTSGSLNEQFF. In DNA, the CDR3 is TGTGCCAGCTCACCAAGGACTAGCGGGAGTTTAAATGAGCAGTTCTTC. The chain carries TRBV18 and TRBJ2-1, with 13 bases lining up with TRBD2. Per the germline V gene, CDR1 is KGHSH and CDR2 is LQKENI. The CDR3 is 16 residues long. V trimming: 2 bases; J trimming: 7 bases; junction bases outside the gene matches: 5.